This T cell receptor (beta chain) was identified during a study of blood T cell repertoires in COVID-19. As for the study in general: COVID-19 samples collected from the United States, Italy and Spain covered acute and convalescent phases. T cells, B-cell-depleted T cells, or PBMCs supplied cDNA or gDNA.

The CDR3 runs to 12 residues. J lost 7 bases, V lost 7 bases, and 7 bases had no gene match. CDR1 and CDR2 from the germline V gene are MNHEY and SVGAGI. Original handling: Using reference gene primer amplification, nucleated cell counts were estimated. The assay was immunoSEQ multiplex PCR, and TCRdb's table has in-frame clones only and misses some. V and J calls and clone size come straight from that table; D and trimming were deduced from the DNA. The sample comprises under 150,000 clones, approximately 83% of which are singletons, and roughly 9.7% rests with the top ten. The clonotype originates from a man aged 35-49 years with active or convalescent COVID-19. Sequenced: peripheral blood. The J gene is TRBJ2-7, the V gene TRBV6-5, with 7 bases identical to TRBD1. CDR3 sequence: CASNGQVGEQYF. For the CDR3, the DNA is TGTGCCAGCAATGGACAGGTAGGAGAGCAGTACTTC.